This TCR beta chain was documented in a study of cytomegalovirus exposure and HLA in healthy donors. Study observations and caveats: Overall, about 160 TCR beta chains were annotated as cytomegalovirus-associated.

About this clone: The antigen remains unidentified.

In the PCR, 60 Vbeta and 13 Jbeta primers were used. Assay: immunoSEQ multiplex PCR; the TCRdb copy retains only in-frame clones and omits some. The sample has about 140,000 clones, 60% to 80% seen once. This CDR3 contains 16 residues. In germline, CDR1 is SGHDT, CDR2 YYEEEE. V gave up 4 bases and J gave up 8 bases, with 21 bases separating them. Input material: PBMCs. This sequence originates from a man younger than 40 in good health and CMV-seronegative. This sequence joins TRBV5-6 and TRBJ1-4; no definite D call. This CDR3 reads CASSLFEVGRNEKLFF. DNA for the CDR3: TGTGCCAGCAGCCTATTTGAGGTAGGGAGGAACGAAAAACTGTTTTTT.